The table lists the clone carrying this T cell receptor (beta chain) with a count of one. PBMC libraries mostly used 480 ng of input genomic DNA, with six replicates per sample. Repertoires were generated with immunoSEQ multiplex PCR, while TCRdb's copy carries only in-frame clones and drops some. The sample has about 8,500 clones, more than 60% seen once. This CDR3 is 14 amino acids long. CDR1 SEHNR and CDR2 FQNEAQ come from the germline V gene (reference sequence). V shed 5 bases and J 4 bases; nucleotides not matched to a gene: 5. The data stem from a study of neoadjuvant anti-PD-1 for oral cavity cancer. Across the study: Nivolumab at 3 mg/kg was mostly given biweekly, three to four doses, pre-surgery.

As for time point: after neoadjuvant nivolumab, at surgical resection. Patients had newly diagnosed, untreated stage II-IVA oral cavity squamous cell carcinoma. No culture or expansion preceded analysis of these blood cells. This clonotype was obtained from a person aged 35-80 years with oral cavity squamous cell carcinoma. The chain has TRBV7-9 and TRBJ1-5; 7 nucleotides align to TRBD1. The sequencing used PBMCs, collected after nivolumab (anti-PD-1) treatment. The CDR3 loop reads CASSGGQINQPQHF. The CDR3 nucleotides read TGTGCCAGCAGCGGGGGACAGATTAATCAGCCCCAGCATTTT.